The TCR beta chain described here comes from a study of blood T cell repertoires in COVID-19. The CDR3 consists of 15 residues. V shed 5 bases, J shed 1 base, and the junction held 7 bases outside the gene matches. Germline V gene data show CDR1 as SGHRS and CDR2 as YFSETQ. Under the authors' procedure: Scientists estimated how many nucleated cells there were by amplifying reference gene primers. Libraries were prepared by immunoSEQ multiplex PCR; TCRdb keeps only in-frame clonotypes and omits some of them. For V, J and clone size, that table is used; D and trimming come from the DNA. The data show roughly 320,000 clones, roughly 85% seen once.

Sequences were obtained from peripheral blood. This chain uses TRBV5-1 with TRBJ1-2; TRBD1 matches 8 bases. The clonotype originates from a human donor in a cohort sampled during active COVID-19. CDR3 in amino acids: CASRDRALLNYGYTF. CDR3 nucleotide sequence: TGCGCCAGCAGGGACAGGGCACTACTTAACTATGGCTACACCTTC.